This T cell receptor (beta chain) was sequenced for a study of cytomegalovirus exposure and HLA in healthy donors. For this clone: Other DNA sequences in the same sample also yield this CDR3.

It was with 60 Vbeta and 13 Jbeta primers that the PCR ran. Sequencing was performed with immunoSEQ multiplex PCR; in TCRdb, only in-frame clones are kept and a portion is missing. The profile shows some 200,000 clones, about 90% of them singletons. Germline CDR1 SGHTA, CDR2 FQGTGA. The CDR3 is made up of 12 amino acids. Trimming left V 5 bases short and J 0 bases short, with 3 bases between. J is TRBJ2-3 and V is TRBV7-3; D is ambiguous. The receptor was isolated from a girl less than two years old in good health and CMV-seronegative. Sequences were obtained from PBMCs. CDR3 region: CASSPSTDTQYF. CDR3 DNA sequence: TGTGCCAGCAGCCCGAGCACAGATACGCAGTATTTT.